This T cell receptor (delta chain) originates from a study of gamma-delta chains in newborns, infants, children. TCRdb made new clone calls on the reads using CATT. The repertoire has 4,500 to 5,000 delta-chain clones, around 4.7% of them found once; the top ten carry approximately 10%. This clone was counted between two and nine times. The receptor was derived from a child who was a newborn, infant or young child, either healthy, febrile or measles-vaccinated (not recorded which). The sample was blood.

The CDR3, as DNA: TGTGCCTGTGACACCTTGGGGATAGAGACCTGGGACACCCGACAGATGTTTTTC. Protein product: CACDTLGIETWDTRQMFF. The chain combines TRDV2 with TRDJ3, with 7 bases aligning to TRDD3. Germline V gene data show CDR1 as GEAIGNYY and CDR2 as EKD. The CDR3 covers 18 residues. The trim removed 0 bases at V and 2 bases at J, leaving 6 bases unmatched.